Many counts were recorded for the clone carrying this T cell receptor beta chain. The antigen is not known. A single record per CDR3 protein comes from TCRdb applying MiXCR to the 5' RACE reads. The data contain around 19,000 distinct CDR3 sequences, approximately 11% of them seen just once; the ten biggest clones take up 29%. These data belong to a study of neurological immune-mediated disorders. Findings and caveats of the study: Healthy controls had more TCR clonal expansion than multiple sclerosis, which showed the least, whereas HTLV-1-associated myelopathy showed the most.

The V end was cut by 0 bases, the J end by 5 bases, with 16 bases between. The CDR3 runs to 16 residues. Germline loops: CDR1 MNHNY, CDR2 SVGAGI (reference sequence). The chain couples TRBV6-6 to TRBJ1-1; D possibly corresponds to TRBD1 (6 bases). Material: CD8+ T cells from blood. The TCR sequence derives from a woman aged 50 to 60 in good health. The CDR3 loop is CASSYSTQGGLTEAFF. CDR3 nucleotides: TGTGCCAGCAGTTACTCTACACAGGGCGGTTTGACTGAAGCTTTCTTT.